The present TCR beta chain was sequenced within a study of blood T cells in healthy people across ages. This clonotype was counted a few times. Looked up from germline, CDR1 is DFQATT and CDR2 is SNEGSKA (reference sequence). The J segment lost 5 bases and the V segment lost 4 bases, leaving 3 bases of the junction unmatched. The CDR3 length is 12 residues. Through a sample-barcoded 5' primer and a J-beta primer mix, a second PCR was run for roughly 6 to 11 cycles. TCRdb re-analysed the 5' RACE reads in MiXCR, keeping a single row per CDR3 protein. This sample carries approximately 1.5 million distinct CDR3 sequences, 40% to 45% of them seen once, and the ten largest clones take about 4%.

Sequencing was carried out using blood. This rearrangement joins TRBV20-1 to TRBJ2-7; 9 bases agree with TRBD1. The sequence was collected from a woman younger than 30 in good health. CDR3 protein: CSATDRGNEQYF. CDR3 nucleotides: TGCAGTGCTACGGACAGGGGCAACGAGCAGTACTTC.